The 11 T cell receptor beta chains in this list originate from one sample, sequenced in a study of T-cell reconstitution after alpha-beta-depleted transplantation in children. Preparing the TCRbeta library involved the use of unique molecular identifiers. TCRdb reprocessed the PCR reads with MiXCR, giving one entry per CDR3 protein. This sample yields 380,000 or so distinct CDR3 sequences, of which 13% are seen a single time; about 3.9% belongs to the top ten. The sample here was PBMCs, taken from the stem cell graft. These receptors all come from a human donor who donated a stem cell graft to a child with Fanconi anemia.

This clonotype was seen only a few times. The gene calls are TRBV5-5 and TRBJ1-2; no clear D. The germline V gene has CDR1 SGHKS and CDR2 YYEKEE (reference sequence). V lost 3 bases, J lost 7 bases, and 25 bases lay in between. This CDR3 is built from 17 residues. CDR3 sequence (DNA): TGTGCCAGCAGCTCCAGACCACACAGTCCTCGGGCTGGTGGCTACACCTTC. Its protein product is CASSSRPHSPRAGGYTF.

This clonotype has more than one count but fewer than ten. The J gene is TRBJ2-3, the V gene TRBV20-1, with D possibly matching TRBD1 (6 bases). V was clipped by 5 bases and J by 3 bases, with 24 bases between them. Per the germline V gene, CDR1 is DFQATT and CDR2 is SNEGSKA (reference sequence). CDR3 size: 17 residues. The CDR3 DNA follows: TGCAGTGCTCCCCCCTGGGGAAGGGGGTGGGGAACAGATACGCAGTATTTT. It yields the protein CSAPPWGRGWGTDTQYF.

This clonotype was counted at least ten times. This rearrangement joins TRBV29-1 to TRBJ1-1; D call uncertain. The CDR3 is 14 amino acids. Deletions cut 0 bases from V and 4 bases from J, with 12 bases between. Germline CDR1 reads SQVTM; CDR2 reads ANQGSEA. CDR3 loop: CSVEDRLGSTEAFF. DNA for the CDR3: TGCAGCGTTGAAGATCGGCTGGGTTCCACTGAAGCTTTCTTT.

This chain joins TRBV7-2 and TRBJ2-1; 7 bases agree with TRBD2. The germline V gene has CDR1 SGHTA and CDR2 FQGNSA. The CDR3 contains 14 residues. V lost 3 bases to trimming and J lost 5 bases; unmatched junction nucleotides: 4. The CDR3 protein is CASSLGRENNEQFF. The CDR3 coding sequence is TGTGCCAGCAGCTTGGGGCGGGAGAACAATGAGCAGTTCTTC. The full variable domain, completed using reference TRBV7-2 and TRBJ2-1, is GAGVSQSPSNKVTEKGKDVELRCDPISGHTALYWYRQSLGQGLEFLIYFQGNSAPDKSGLPSDRFSAERTGGSVSTLTIQRTQQEDSAVYLCASSLGRENNEQFFGPGTRLTVL.

This clonotype was picked up a small number of times. The chain has TRBV4-2 and TRBJ2-2, with 7 positions matching TRBD1. CDR3 size: 16 residues. Germline V gene data show CDR1 as LGHNA and CDR2 as YNFKEQ. V trimming: 7 bases; J trimming: 3 bases; junction bases outside the gene matches: 11. The CDR3 loop is CASTQGETGYTGELFF. CDR3 in DNA: TGTGCCAGCACCCAGGGGGAGACAGGGTACACCGGGGAGCTGTTTTTT.

The V and J genes are TRBV12-3 or TRBV12-4 and TRBJ1-1; 8 bases are a match to TRBD1. The length of the CDR3 is 12 residues. V gave up 6 bases and J gave up 10 bases; unmatched junction bases: 7. The CDR3 is CASSSDRVVAFF. The CDR3 region has the DNA TGTGCCAGCAGCTCGGACAGGGTAGTAGCTTTCTTT.

This clonotype was found a few times. As DNA, the CDR3 is TGTGCCAGCAGCCCTTGGGACTTCGAGCAGTTCTTC. Amino acids: CASSPWDFEQFF. The chain recombines TRBV12-3 or TRBV12-4 with TRBJ2-1; possibly TRBD2 for D (6 bases). The CDR3 covers 12 residues. Trimming took off 6 bases at V and 10 bases at J, with 13 bases between the two ends.

V usage is TRBV6-1 and J usage is TRBJ1-2; 7 bases agree with TRBD1. V was clipped by 8 bases and J by 5 bases; unmatched bases: 11. Germline V gene sequence: CDR1 MNHNS, CDR2 SASEGT. CDR3 size: 14 residues. DNA for the CDR3: TGTGCCAGCTCACCATCACAGGGGTATTATGGCTACACCTTC. Translation: CASSPSQGYYGYTF.

This clonotype was observed a handful of times. V usage is TRBV20-1 and J usage is TRBJ2-5; D tentatively fits TRBD1 or TRBD2 (5 bases each). The CDR3 loop spans 17 amino acids. Germline CDR1 is DFQATT and CDR2 is SNEGSKA (reference sequence). The V end lost 0 bases, the J end lost 5 bases, and 22 bases lay between the germline ends. In DNA, the CDR3 is TGCAGTGCTAGAGACGCTCTCGTCGGGGCGGCGGGTGAGACCCAGTACTTC. This codes for CSARDALVGAAGETQYF.

This clonotype turned up a few times. The rearrangement joins TRBV29-1 to TRBJ2-3, with D possibly matching TRBD1 (6 bases). The V end lost 4 bases, the J end lost 4 bases, and 18 bases lay between the germline ends. The CDR3 is made up of 15 amino acids. CDR1 SQVTM and CDR2 ANQGSEA come from the germline V gene. CDR3 residues: CSVVVAGVLADTQYF. The CDR3, as DNA: TGCAGCGTTGTGGTGGCAGGGGTGTTGGCAGATACGCAGTATTTT.

The genes are TRBV28 and TRBJ1-2; a possible D gene is TRBD1 (5 bases). The CDR3 contains 14 residues. The germline V and J ends were trimmed by 6 bases and 4 bases, with 15 bases remaining between them. The germline V gene encodes CDR1 MDHEN and CDR2 SYDVKM. CDR3 sequence: CASRPAGGAYGYTF. CDR3 DNA: TGTGCCAGCAGGCCGGCGGGGGGAGCCTATGGCTACACCTTC.